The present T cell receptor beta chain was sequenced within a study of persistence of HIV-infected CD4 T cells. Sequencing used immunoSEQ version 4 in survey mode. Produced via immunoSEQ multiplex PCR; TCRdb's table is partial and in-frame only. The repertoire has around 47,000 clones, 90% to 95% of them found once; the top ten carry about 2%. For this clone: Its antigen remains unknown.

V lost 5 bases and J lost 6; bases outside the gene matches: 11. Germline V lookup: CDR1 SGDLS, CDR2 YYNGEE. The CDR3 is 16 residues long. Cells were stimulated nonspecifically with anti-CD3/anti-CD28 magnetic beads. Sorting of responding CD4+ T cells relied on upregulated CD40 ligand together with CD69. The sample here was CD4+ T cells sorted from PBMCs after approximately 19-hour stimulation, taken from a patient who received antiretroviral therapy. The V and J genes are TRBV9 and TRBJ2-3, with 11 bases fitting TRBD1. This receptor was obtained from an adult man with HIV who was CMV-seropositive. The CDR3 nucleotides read TGTGCCAGCAGGAACGGGGGACAGGGGGTCCTGGATACGCAGTATTTT. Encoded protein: CASRNGGQGVLDTQYF.